This T cell receptor beta chain was documented in a study of T cell clones after liver transplantation. Study summary: Blood was drawn pre-transplant, before withdrawal, and after full or failed withdrawal.

Assay: immunoSEQ multiplex PCR; the TCRdb copy retains only in-frame clones and omits some. This repertoire shows roughly 100,000 clones, about 80% found once; its top ten account for approximately 2.8%. To note about this clone: Its antigen is not known.

The V end was cut by 0 bases, the J end by 3 bases, with 9 bases between. CDR3 length equals 15 residues. Germline CDR1 SGHKS, CDR2 YYEKEE (reference sequence). Study findings and constraints: A significant post-transplant drop in circulating graft-donor-reactive CD4 TCRbeta sequences occurred in most of the 8 subjects. Post-transplant time points were not standardized, so conclusions are preliminary.

The J gene is TRBJ2-2, the V gene TRBV5-5, with unresolved D. This specimen consisted of CD4+ T cells from blood, obtained around 49 months after liver transplant. The receptor comes from a human patient who received a liver transplant. Among the T cells, some may be from the graft donor. CDR3 coding DNA: TGTGCCAGCAGCTTGGTTGCAGGTCACACCGGGGAGCTGTTTTTT. This sequence encodes CASSLVAGHTGELFF.